The present T cell receptor (beta chain) was sequenced within a study of human T cells and chemical hapten exposure. Broader study findings: Clustering by CDR3 similarity yielded significantly more large clusters from expanded TCRs than controls.

This clonotype occurred a few times. Its target is not known. TCRdb re-called the RACE reads through MiXCR, storing one row per CDR3 protein. This sample has tens of thousands of distinct CDR3 sequences; approximately 10% occur once, and the top ten carry approximately 5.5%. The CDR3 runs to 18 residues. Trimming took 6 bases from V and 10 from J; bases not matched to a gene: 22. In germline, CDR1 is DFQATT, CDR2 SNEGSKA (reference sequence). Time point here: pre-sensitization, week 0. As for treatment: therapeutic diphenylcyclopropenone sensitization with weekly scalp DPC. This clonotype was sampled from a woman aged 45-65 years with alopecia areata. Some clones in this sample may be carry-over from other donors' samples. The V gene is TRBV20-1, the J gene TRBJ2-1; 12 bases align to TRBD2. The source was whole blood, collected in connection with sensitization to the hapten diphenylcyclopropenone (DPC). Written as DNA, the CDR3 is TGCAGTGCCACTAGAGTAGGACTAGCGGGACCCTCCTTAGAGGAGCAGTTCTTC. Its translation is CSATRVGLAGPSLEEQFF.